This TCR beta chain was documented in a study of blood T cell repertoires in COVID-19. As handled by the study authors: Amplification of reference gene primers provided the estimated nucleated cell counts. Sequenced by immunoSEQ multiplex PCR; TCRdb stores in-frame clones only, minus some. The V and J calls and clone size were taken over from that table, and D and trimming were inferred from the DNA. This sample has 210,000 or so clones; roughly 94% occur once, and the top ten carry around 1.2%. Germline V gives CDR1 SGHRS, CDR2 YFSETQ. The CDR3 has 15 amino acids. V gave up 0 bases and J gave up 1 base; unmatched junction bases: 3.

The source is a man aged 30 to 45 with acute or convalescent COVID-19. Input material: peripheral blood. The chain has TRBV5-1 and TRBJ2-5; TRBD1 agrees at 7 bases. CDR3 loop: CASSLGDRPQETQYF. For the CDR3, the DNA is TGCGCCAGCAGCTTGGGGGACAGACCCCAAGAGACCCAGTACTTC.